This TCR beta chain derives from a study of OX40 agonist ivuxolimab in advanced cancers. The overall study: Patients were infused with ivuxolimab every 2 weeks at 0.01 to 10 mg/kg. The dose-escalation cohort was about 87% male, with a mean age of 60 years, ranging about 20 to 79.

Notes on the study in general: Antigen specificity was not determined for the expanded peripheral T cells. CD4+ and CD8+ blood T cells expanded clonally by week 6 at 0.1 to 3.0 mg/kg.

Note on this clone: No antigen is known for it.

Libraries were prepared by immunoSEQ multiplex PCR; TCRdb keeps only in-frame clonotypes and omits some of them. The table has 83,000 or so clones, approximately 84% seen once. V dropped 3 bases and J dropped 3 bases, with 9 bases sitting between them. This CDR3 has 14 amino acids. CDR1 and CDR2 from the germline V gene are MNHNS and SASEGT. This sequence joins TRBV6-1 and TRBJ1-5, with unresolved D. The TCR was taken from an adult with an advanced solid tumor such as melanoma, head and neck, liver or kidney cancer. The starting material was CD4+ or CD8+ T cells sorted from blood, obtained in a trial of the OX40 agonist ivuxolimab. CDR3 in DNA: TGTGCCAGCAGTGAGAACTGGACCAATCAGCCCCAGCATTTT. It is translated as CASSENWTNQPQHF.